One and the same sample provided the 22 T cell receptor beta chains below, sequenced in a study of glioma-infiltrating T cells. Amplification of TCR alpha and beta CDR3 regions from RNA used iRepertoire nested multiplex PCR. TCRdb ran MiXCR on the multiplex PCR reads and lists one entry per CDR3 protein. The sample has 90,000 or so distinct CDR3 sequences, 35% to 45% seen once. The sample was glioma tissue, nonneoplastic brain tissue, or PBMCs (not recorded which). These receptors originate from a human donor with low-grade glioma or glioblastoma, undergoing nonglioma brain surgery, or in good health (not recorded which).

The rearrangement uses TRBV28 and TRBJ2-7; no reliable D call. The CDR3 covers 13 residues. The V and J ends lost 5 bases and 8 bases respectively, with 16 bases between them. The V gene's germline CDR1 is MDHEN and CDR2 SYDVKM. The CDR3 loop reads CASSLLSLSQQYF. In DNA form, the CDR3 reads TGTGCCAGCAGTCTACTGTCCCTTTCCCAGCAGTACTTC. Full variable domain (rest looked up from reference TRBV28 and TRBJ2-7): DVKVTQSSRYLVKRTGEKVFLECVQDMDHENMFWYRQDPGLGLRLIYFSYDVKMKEKGDIPEGYSVSREKKERFSLILESASTNQTSMYLCASSLLSLSQQYFGPGTRLTVT.

This clonotype was detected many times. This may stem from a read error, because a much larger clone lies one nucleotide away. The chain links TRBV6-1 to TRBJ2-7; the D is unclear. This CDR3 comprises 12 residues. CDR1 and CDR2 (germline): MNHNS, SASEGT. The chain's CDR3 is CATMTESYKQYF. The CDR3 nucleotides read TGTGCCACCATGACCGAGTCCTACAAGCAGTACTTC.

This clonotype came up many times. V usage is TRBV14 and J usage is TRBJ1-5, with D hard to call. The V and J ends lost 3 bases and 4 bases respectively, with 1 base between them. This CDR3 is built from 11 residues. Germline CDR1 and CDR2: SGHDN and FVKESK. The DNA of the CDR3 is TGTGCCAGCAGCCAGAATCAGCCCCAGCATTTT. Its protein product is CASSQNQPQHF.

About this clonotype itself: Being one base from a much bigger clone, this may be a read error. The chain joins TRBV5-4 to TRBJ2-3; unclear D gene. This CDR3 spans 13 amino acids. The germline gives CDR1 SGHNT, CDR2 YYREEE (reference sequence). V lost 2 bases and J 5 bases, leaving 9 bases between the germline ends. CDR3 bases: TGTGCCAGCAGCTTCTGCACCCAAGATACGCAGTATTTT. Protein sequence: CASSFCTQDTQYF.

A note on this clonotype: One end of the junction does not line up with germline, which may come from a read error. V usage is TRBV4-1 and J usage is TRBJ2-5; D gene unclear. CDR3 length: 15 amino acids. The germline gives CDR1 MGHRA, CDR2 YSYEKL. The CDR3, as DNA: TGCGCCAGCAGCTTGTTTGGCTCCCCCCAAGAGACCCAGCACTTC. This translates into CASSLFGSPQETQHF.

This clonotype was observed once. The V gene is TRBV20-1, the J gene TRBJ1-1; D not resolved. Trimming removed 4 bases from V and 3 bases from J, with 18 bases in between. Germline assignment: CDR1 DFQATT and CDR2 SNEGSKA (reference sequence). The CDR3 extends over 15 amino acids. CDR3 region: CSAKKSLTMDTEAFF. Written as DNA, the CDR3 is TGCAGTGCTAAGAAGTCGCTAACAATGGACACTGAAGCTTTCTTT.

This clonotype was counted ten times or more. The chain combines TRBV29-1 with TRBJ2-7; 10 nucleotides line up with TRBD1. CDR3 length: 14 residues. Germline CDR1 is SQVTM and CDR2 is ANQGSEA. Unmatched junction bases numbered 9, after V lost 6 bases and J lost 4 bases. The CDR3 nucleotides read TGCAGCGTCGGTCGACAGGGGGCGAGGTACGAGCAGTACTTC. Its protein is CSVGRQGARYEQYF.

At least ten counts were recorded for this clonotype. The chain couples TRBV3-1 to TRBJ2-2, with D perhaps matching TRBD1 or TRBD2 (6 bases each). Germline V gene sequence: CDR1 LGHDT, CDR2 YNNKEL (reference sequence). CDR3 size: 16 residues. V shed 3 bases and J shed 3 bases, with 14 bases lying between them. The CDR3 loop is CASSHRTGTHTGELFF. As DNA, the CDR3 is TGTGCCAGCAGCCACCGTACAGGGACTCACACCGGGGAGCTGTTTTTT.

This clonotype was detected many times. This chain's CDR3 is CASSFGNTEAFF. The DNA for the CDR3 is TGCGCCAGCAGCTTCGGGAACACTGAAGCTTTCTTT. The rearrangement uses TRBV5-1 and TRBJ1-1; D unresolved. This CDR3 has 12 residues. The germline V and J ends were trimmed by 2 bases and 1 base, with 3 bases remaining between them. Germline lookup yields CDR1 SGHRS and CDR2 YFSETQ.

A word on this clonotype: This sequence may be a read error, since a much larger clone differs from it by one base. Because it lacks the conserved phenylalanine or tryptophan at the end, this CDR3 is likely a read error. V is TRBV18 and J is TRBJ2-7; D is unclear. V shed 3 bases and J shed 6 bases, with 12 bases lying between them. The CDR3 is 13 amino acids. CDR1 is KGHSH and CDR2 is LQKENI in the germline V gene. Here the CDR3 reads CASSPRTNSEQYL. CDR3 nucleotides: TGTGCCAGCTCACCTCGGACGAACTCCGAGCAGTACTTA.

By share of the sample, this clonotype is large. J is TRBJ2-1 and V is TRBV6-2 or TRBV6-3; possible D gene TRBD2, 5 bases. Germline values: CDR1 MNHEY, CDR2 SVGEGT. Trimming removed 7 bases at V and 9 bases at J, with 19 bases between. The CDR3 runs 14 residues. For the CDR3, the DNA is TGTGCCAGCACCCCCGTAAACGTCCTAGCTGAGCAGTTCTTC. It translates to CASTPVNVLAEQFF.

With regard to this clonotype: Relative to the germline gene, one junction end is altered; a read error may explain this. This rearrangement joins TRBV20-1 to TRBJ2-1; 11 bases are a match to TRBD2. The CDR3 sequence is 16 residues long. Germline assignment: CDR1 DFQATT and CDR2 SNEGSKA (reference sequence). The CDR3 nucleotides are TGCAGCGCTAGACCTCCCGGGACTAGCGGATACAATGAGCGGTTCTTC. Amino acid sequence: CSARPPGTSGYNERFF.

This clonotype was counted ten times or more. The chain joins TRBV10-3 to TRBJ2-1, with 8 bases matching TRBD2. CDR1 is ENHRY, CDR2 SYGVKD, per germline. The CDR3 contains 13 residues. With V trimmed by 6 bases and J by 4 bases, 2 bases remained unmatched. The CDR3 region is CAIRTSAYNEQFF. The CDR3 bases are TGTGCCATCAGGACTAGCGCTTACAATGAGCAGTTCTTC.

The table lists this clonotype with many counts. This chain uses TRBV7-9 with TRBJ1-1; D ambiguous. CDR1 and CDR2 (germline): SEHNR, FQNEAQ (reference sequence). Trimming removed 3 bases at V and 6 bases at J, with 11 bases between. The CDR3 consists of 13 residues. The CDR3 DNA sequence: TGTGCCAGCAGCTTCGACCTCACCGCTGAAGCTTTCTTT. Amino acid sequence: CASSFDLTAEAFF.

As concerns this clonotype: This may come from a read error, since a much larger clone is one base off. The gene calls are TRBV13 and TRBJ2-1, with D perhaps matching TRBD2 (6 bases). The J call is doubtful: the DNA matches TRBJ2-7 better. Germline loops: CDR1 PRHDT, CDR2 FYEKMQ (reference sequence). The CDR3 runs 16 residues. In nucleotides, the CDR3 is TGTGCCAGCAGCCCAGGGACTCCCAGCTCCTACAATGAGCAGTACTTC. Its translation: CASSPGTPSSYNEQYF.

This clonotype has at least ten counts. The genes are TRBV5-1 and TRBJ1-1; D gene ambiguous. This CDR3 is 14 amino acids long. CDR1 and CDR2 (germline): SGHRS, YFSETQ. V lost 1 base and J 0 bases, leaving 7 bases between the germline ends. CDR3 bases: TGCGCCAGCAGCTTGATGGACCTGAACACTGAAGCTTTCTTT. This translates into CASSLMDLNTEAFF.

V is TRBV7-9 and J is TRBJ2-1; 7 nucleotides line up with TRBD2. CDR1 and CDR2 from the germline V gene are SEHNR and FQNEAQ (reference sequence). The CDR3 totals 14 residues. The V gene end was trimmed by 4 bases and the J gene end by 4 bases; junction bases not matched to a gene: 4. Here the CDR3 DNA reads TGTGCCAGCAGCTGGGAGGGAGGATACAATGAGCAGTTCTTC. Translating gives CASSWEGGYNEQFF.

A note on this clonotype: This may be a read error, as it is one base from a much larger clone. The chain links TRBV5-1 to TRBJ1-1; D not certain. The germline V gene has CDR1 SGHRS and CDR2 YFSETQ. This CDR3 has 15 amino acids. In DNA form, the CDR3 reads TGCGCCAGCAGCTTGCCAGGTCGGATGAACACTGGAGCTTTCTTT. The encoded protein is CASSLPGRMNTGAFF.

As to this clonotype: This CDR3 is missing its conserved last phenylalanine or tryptophan, likely due to a read error. The chain uses TRBV27 and TRBJ2-7; maybe TRBD1 (6 bases). The CDR3 is 11 amino acids. CDR1 is MNHEY, CDR2 SMNVEV, per germline (reference sequence). The CDR3 DNA sequence: TGCGCCAGTGGACAGTTCTACGAGCAGTACCTC. Its translation: CASGQFYEQYL.

This rearrangement joins TRBV15 to TRBJ2-5, with D possibly being TRBD1 (5 bases). V gave up 6 bases and J gave up 1 base, with 12 bases separating them. The CDR3 totals 14 residues. Looked up from germline, CDR1 is LNHNV and CDR2 is YYDKDF (reference sequence). The CDR3 DNA follows: TGTGCCACCAGTGCGGTGGGGCGCCAAGAGACCCAGTACTTC. The encoded protein is CATSAVGRQETQYF.

This clonotype was observed many times. The chain employs TRBV5-4 and TRBJ2-7; D may be TRBD2 (5 bases). Trimming took off 4 bases at V and 2 bases at J, with 13 bases between the two ends. This CDR3 has 14 residues. Per germline, CDR1 SGHNT and CDR2 YYREEE (reference sequence). The CDR3 DNA is TGTGCCAGCAGCGGAGGCCGGGAAACCTACGAGCAGTACTTC. This sequence encodes CASSGGRETYEQYF.

In its sample, this clonotype was seen many times. The chain employs TRBV18 and TRBJ1-2; tentative D call: TRBD1 (6 bases). V was pared by 6 bases and J by 5 bases, with 13 bases between. Germline V gives CDR1 KGHSH, CDR2 LQKENI. This CDR3 is 13 amino acids long. The CDR3 sequence: CASSPDSGYGYTF. The CDR3, as DNA: TGTGCCAGCTCGCCGGACAGTGGTTATGGCTACACCTTC.